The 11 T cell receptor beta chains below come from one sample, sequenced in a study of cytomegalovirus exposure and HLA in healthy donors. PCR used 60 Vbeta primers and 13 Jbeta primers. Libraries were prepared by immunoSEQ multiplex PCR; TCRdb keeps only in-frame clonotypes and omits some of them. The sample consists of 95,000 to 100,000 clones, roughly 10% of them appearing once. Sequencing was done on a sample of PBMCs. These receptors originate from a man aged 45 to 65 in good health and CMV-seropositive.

CDR3 coding DNA: TGCGCCAGCAGCCCCGATGGGAGAACCCACTACGAGCAGTACTTC. Its translation: CASSPDGRTHYEQYF. The genes are TRBV5-1 and TRBJ2-7; possibly TRBD2 for D (5 bases). Germline loops: CDR1 SGHRS, CDR2 YFSETQ. Trimming took off 4 bases at V and 3 bases at J, with 17 bases between the two ends. The CDR3 runs 15 residues.

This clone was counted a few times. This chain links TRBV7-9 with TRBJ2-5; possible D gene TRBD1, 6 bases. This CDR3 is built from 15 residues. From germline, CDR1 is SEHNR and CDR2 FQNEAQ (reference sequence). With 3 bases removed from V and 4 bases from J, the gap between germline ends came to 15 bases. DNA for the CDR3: TGTGCCAGCAGCTTCTATGCAGGGGCCGGAGAGACCCAGTACTTC. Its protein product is CASSFYAGAGETQYF.

Written as DNA, the CDR3 is TGTGCCAGCATGTTACGTTCCGCGCTCTACTACGAGCAGTACTTC. It translates to CASMLRSALYYEQYF. V usage is TRBV6-5 and J usage is TRBJ2-7, with D unresolved. The CDR3 runs 15 residues. The V end was cut by 7 bases, the J end by 3 bases, with 19 bases between. Germline V lookup: CDR1 MNHEY, CDR2 SVGAGI.

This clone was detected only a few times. The CDR3 nucleotides read TGTGCCTGGAGTGTGAGGGAGTGGGGGGAGCTGTTTTTT. This encodes CAWSVREWGELFF. The chain employs TRBV30 and TRBJ2-2; the D gene is possibly TRBD2 (5 bases). V lost 0 bases and J lost 8, with 10 bases in between. CDR1 and CDR2 (germline): GTSNPN, SVGIG (reference sequence). The CDR3 is 13 amino acids.

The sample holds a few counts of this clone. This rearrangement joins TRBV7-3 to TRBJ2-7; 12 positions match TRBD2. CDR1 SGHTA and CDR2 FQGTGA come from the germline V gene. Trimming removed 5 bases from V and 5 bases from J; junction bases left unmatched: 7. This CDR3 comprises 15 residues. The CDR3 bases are TGTGCCAGCAGCAAACTAGCGGGAGGCAGTAACGAGCAGTACTTC. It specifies CASSKLAGGSNEQYF. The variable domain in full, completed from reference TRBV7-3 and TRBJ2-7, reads GAGVSQTPSNKVTEKGKYVELRCDPISGHTALYWYRQSLGQGPEFLIYFQGTGAADDSGLPNDRFFAVRPEGSVSTLKIQRTERGDSAVYLCASSKLAGGSNEQYFGPGTRLTVT.

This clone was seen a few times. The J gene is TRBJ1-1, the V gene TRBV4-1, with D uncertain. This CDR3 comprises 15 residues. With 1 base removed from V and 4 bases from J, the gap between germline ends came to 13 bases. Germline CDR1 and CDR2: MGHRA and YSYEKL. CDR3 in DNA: TGCGCCAGCAGCCAAGGCGGACTCTCGGTCACTGAAGCTTTCTTT. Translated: CASSQGGLSVTEAFF.

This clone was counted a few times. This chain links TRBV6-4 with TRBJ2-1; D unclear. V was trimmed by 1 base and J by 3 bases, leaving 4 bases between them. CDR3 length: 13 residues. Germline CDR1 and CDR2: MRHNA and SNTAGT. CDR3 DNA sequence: TGTGCCAGCAGTGACTATTACTACAATGAGCAGTTCTTC. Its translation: CASSDYYYNEQFF.

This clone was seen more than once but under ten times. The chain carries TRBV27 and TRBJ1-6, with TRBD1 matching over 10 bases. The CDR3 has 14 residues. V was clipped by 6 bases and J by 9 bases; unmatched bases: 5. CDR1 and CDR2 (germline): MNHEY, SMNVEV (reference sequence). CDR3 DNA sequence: TGTGCCAGCAGCCGGGACAGGGGTGTTTCACCCCTCCACTTT. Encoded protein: CASSRDRGVSPLHF.

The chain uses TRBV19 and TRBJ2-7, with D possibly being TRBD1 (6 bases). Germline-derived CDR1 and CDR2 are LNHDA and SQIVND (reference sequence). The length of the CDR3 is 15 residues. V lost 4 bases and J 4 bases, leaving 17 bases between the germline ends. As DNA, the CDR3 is TGTGCCAGTAGTAGATCCGGGACACAGAGTTACGAGCAGTACTTC. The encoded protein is CASSRSGTQSYEQYF. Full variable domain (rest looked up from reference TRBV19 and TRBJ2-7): DGGITQSPKYLFRKEGQNVTLSCEQNLNHDAMYWYRQDPGQGLRLIYYSQIVNDFQKGDIAEGYSVSREKKESFPLTVTSAQKNPTAFYLCASSRSGTQSYEQYFGPGTRLTVT.

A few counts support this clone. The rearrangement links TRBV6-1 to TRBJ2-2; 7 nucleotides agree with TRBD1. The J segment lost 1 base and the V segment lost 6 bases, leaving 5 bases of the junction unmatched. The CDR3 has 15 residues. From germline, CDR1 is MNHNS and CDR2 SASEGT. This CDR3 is CASRERTGNTGELFF. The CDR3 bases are TGTGCCAGCAGGGAACGGACAGGGAACACCGGGGAGCTGTTTTTT.

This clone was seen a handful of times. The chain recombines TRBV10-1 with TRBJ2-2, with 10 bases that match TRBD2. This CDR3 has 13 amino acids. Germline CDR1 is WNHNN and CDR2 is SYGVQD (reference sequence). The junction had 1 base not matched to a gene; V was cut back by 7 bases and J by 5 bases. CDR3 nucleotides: TGCGCCAGCAAGGGACTAGCGACCGGGGAGCTGTTTTTT. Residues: CASKGLATGELFF.